This entry lists 17 T cell receptor beta chains sequenced from one sample in a study of identical twins. MiXCR, applied by TCRdb to the 5' RACE reads, yields one record per CDR3 protein. Of under 800,000 distinct CDR3 sequences detected, 21% appear once; the ten largest clones hold 4.3%. In addition, the sample was reused for a study of T cells expressing NK-cell markers.

The specimen sequenced was PBMCs. The source of these receptors is a woman younger than 30 in good health.

This chain joins TRBV14 and TRBJ2-5; D call uncertain. There are 15 residues in the CDR3. Germline V lookup: CDR1 SGHDN, CDR2 FVKESK. Trimming removed 1 base from V and 2 bases from J, with 11 bases in between. CDR3 DNA: TGTGCCAGCAGCCAAGTGAGGCAGGCTCAAGAGACCCAGTACTTC. Translated: CASSQVRQAQETQYF. Based on the CDR3 plus reference TRBV14 and TRBJ2-5, the full variable domain is EAGVTQFPSHSVIEKGQTVTLRCDPISGHDNLYWYRRVMGKEIKFLLHFVKESKQDESGMPNNRFLAERTGGTYSTLKVQPAELEDSGVYFCASSQVRQAQETQYFGPGTRLLVL.

V is TRBV29-1 and J is TRBJ1-1; D is undetermined. V was clipped by 4 bases and J by 1 base, with 7 bases between them. From germline, CDR1 is SQVTM and CDR2 ANQGSEA. The CDR3 length is 12 residues. The CDR3 coding sequence is TGCAGCGTTGGGCTATGGAACACTGAAGCTTTCTTT. Translation: CSVGLWNTEAFF.

V gene TRBV29-1 combines with J gene TRBJ2-1, with 11 nucleotides matching TRBD2. The J segment lost 6 bases and the V segment lost 7 bases, leaving 5 bases of the junction unmatched. CDR1 and CDR2 from the germline V gene are SQVTM and ANQGSEA. The CDR3 consists of 13 residues. The CDR3 coding sequence is TGCAGCGCTCACGGGACTAGCGGCAATGAGCAGTTCTTC. This gives the protein CSAHGTSGNEQFF.

This rearrangement joins TRBV6-1 to TRBJ1-2; the D is unclear. Germline CDR1 MNHNS, CDR2 SASEGT. The CDR3 is 13 amino acids. V lost 7 bases, J lost 2 bases, and 11 bases lay in between. CDR3 sequence: CASTPTRNYGYTF. The DNA for the CDR3 is TGTGCCAGCACCCCAACAAGGAACTATGGCTACACCTTC.

This chain joins TRBV20-1 and TRBJ2-5; 14 nucleotides agree with TRBD2. The length of the CDR3 is 15 residues. With V trimmed by 4 bases and J by 6 bases, 7 bases remained unmatched. CDR1 and CDR2 from the germline V gene are DFQATT and SNEGSKA (reference sequence). The CDR3: CSATGLAGGTKTQYF. In nucleotides, the CDR3 is TGCAGTGCTACTGGACTAGCGGGGGGTACGAAGACCCAGTACTTC.

This clonotype has at least ten counts. V is TRBV12-3 or TRBV12-4 and J is TRBJ2-3; D call uncertain. Trimming cost V 5 bases and J 10 bases, with 13 bases left between them. This CDR3 has 12 amino acids. The CDR3 DNA reads TGTGCCAGCAGTCCGCCATTTGGTGCGCAGTATTTT. Translation gives CASSPPFGAQYF.

The chain couples TRBV6-1 to TRBJ1-2; D possibly corresponds to TRBD1 (5 bases). Looked up from germline, CDR1 is MNHNS and CDR2 is SASEGT. The CDR3 covers 13 residues. V lost 6 bases and J 7 bases, leaving 15 bases between the germline ends. The CDR3 here is CASSAGISAGYTF. CDR3 nucleotide sequence: TGTGCCAGCAGCGCAGGGATATCGGCTGGCTACACCTTC.

In this sample, this clonotype turned up many times. The chain employs TRBV27 and TRBJ1-1; D gene unclear. V lost 8 bases, J lost 3 bases, and 4 bases lay in between. Germline CDR1 and CDR2: MNHEY and SMNVEV (reference sequence). The CDR3 runs to 10 residues. The CDR3 DNA is TGTGCCAGCGGGGACACTGAAGCTTTCTTT. Protein product: CASGDTEAFF.

In this sample, this clonotype turned up a few times. This chain connects TRBV12-3 or TRBV12-4 to TRBJ2-1; D remains unclear. This CDR3 is 13 amino acids long. Trimming removed 7 bases at V and 2 bases at J, with 9 bases between. CDR3 coding DNA: TGTGCCAGCACCGCCCAGACCTACAATGAGCAGTTCTTC. Protein product: CASTAQTYNEQFF.

This clonotype occurred many times. This sequence joins TRBV7-3 and TRBJ2-2; D not resolved. The germline V gene encodes CDR1 SGHTA and CDR2 FQGTGA. This CDR3 spans 14 amino acids. Trimming pared 6 bases from V and 6 bases from J, leaving 14 bases between. CDR3 DNA sequence: TGTGCCAGCAGTTCTACTTCGACGGCCGGGGAGCTGTTTTTT. It codes for CASSSTSTAGELFF.

The table lists this clonotype with a count of one. The V call is TRBV5-1, the J call TRBJ2-7; D not resolved. The germline gives CDR1 SGHRS, CDR2 YFSETQ. The V end lost 2 bases, the J end lost 4 bases, and 10 bases lay between the germline ends. This CDR3 spans 13 amino acids. CDR3 residues: CASSLSFDYEQYF. The CDR3 DNA reads as TGCGCCAGCAGCTTAAGTTTCGATTACGAGCAGTACTTC.

The chain has TRBV12-3 or TRBV12-4 and TRBJ2-1, with D unresolved. V dropped 9 bases and J dropped 9 bases, with 12 bases sitting between them. The CDR3 length is 11 residues. The CDR3 spells CARDRAVEQFF. The CDR3 DNA follows: TGTGCCAGGGACCGAGCAGTTGAGCAGTTCTTC.

The chain employs TRBV7-2 and TRBJ2-7, with 12 bases aligning to TRBD2. The CDR3 length is 17 residues. CDR1 and CDR2 from the germline V gene are SGHTA and FQGNSA. V lost 5 bases, J lost 2 bases, and 10 bases stayed unmatched. CDR3 bases: TGTGCCAGCAGCAGGGGACTAGCGGGTCCTGCTACCTACGAGCAGTACTTC. Translating it yields CASSRGLAGPATYEQYF.

J is TRBJ2-6 and V is TRBV7-2; no reliable D call. Trimming took off 3 bases at V and 1 base at J, with 7 bases between the two ends. In germline, CDR1 is SGHTA, CDR2 FQGNSA. The CDR3 runs 15 residues. The CDR3 bases are TGTGCCAGCAGCTTTAGGGATTCTGGGGCCAACGTCCTGACTTTC. It is translated as CASSFRDSGANVLTF. The variable domain in full, with the rest retrieved from reference TRBV7-2 and TRBJ2-6, is GAGVSQSPSNKVTEKGKDVELRCDPISGHTALYWYRQSLGQGLEFLIYFQGNSAPDKSGLPSDRFSAERTGGSVSTLTIQRTQQEDSAVYLCASSFRDSGANVLTFGAGSRLTVL.

As concerns this clonotype: This may stem from a read error, because a much larger clone lies one nucleotide away. The chain has TRBV24-1 and TRBJ2-2; D is undetermined. There are 12 residues in the CDR3. V was trimmed by 6 bases and J by 5 bases, leaving 6 bases between them. Germline V gene sequence: CDR1 KGHDR, CDR2 SFDVKD. In nucleotides, the CDR3 is TGTGCCACCAGTCTAAAGACCGGGGAGCTGTTTTTT. As protein: CATSLKTGELFF.

This clonotype was found a few times. This chain connects TRBV7-9 to TRBJ2-3; D unresolved. This CDR3 has 11 amino acids. CDR1 is SEHNR, CDR2 FQNEAQ, per germline (reference sequence). The V and J ends lost 8 bases and 6 bases respectively, with 9 bases between them. CDR3 sequence: CASGRRDTQYF. The CDR3 DNA sequence: TGTGCCAGCGGCAGGCGTGATACGCAGTATTTT.

In this sample, this clonotype turned up many times. The V gene is TRBV12-3 or TRBV12-4, the J gene TRBJ1-2; D is unresolved. CDR3 size: 14 residues. V shed 3 bases and J shed 2 bases, with 10 bases lying between them. The CDR3 bases are TGTGCCAGCAGTTTTTGGACGGGAAACTATGGCTACACCTTC. Translation gives CASSFWTGNYGYTF.